This T cell receptor (beta chain) was sequenced for a study of blood T cell repertoires in COVID-19. Across the whole study: Spain, Italy and the United States supplied samples that represented acute and convalescent COVID-19.

Participant ages covered roughly 18 to 89 years across 24 US areas. The study recruited exposed participants who had met a COVID-19 case within 2 weeks before entry. Original handling: It was from reference gene primer amplification that nucleated cell counts were estimated. The assay was immunoSEQ multiplex PCR, and TCRdb's table has in-frame clones only and misses some. The V and J calls and clone size were taken over from that table, and D and trimming were inferred from the DNA. The repertoire consists of around 160,000 clones, with 75% to 90% occurring once and the leading ten covering over 4%. The CDR3 length is 14 residues. Trimming took 0 bases from V and 7 from J; bases not matched to a gene: 3. In germline, CDR1 is SGHNT, CDR2 YYREEE (reference sequence).

The sequenced material came from PBMCs or T cells enriched from blood (not recorded which). The rearrangement links TRBV5-4 to TRBJ2-1; 8 bases agree with TRBD2. The receptor comes from a woman aged 40 to 50 who had been exposed to COVID-19. CDR3 loop: CASSLAGLGNEQFF. The CDR3 nucleotides are TGTGCCAGCAGCTTGGCGGGACTAGGGAATGAGCAGTTCTTC.